This T cell receptor (beta chain) was recovered during a study of blood T cell repertoires in COVID-19 (dated by TCRdb to the early 2020s). Looking at the study overall: Samples covering the acute and convalescent phases of COVID-19 were provided by collaborators in the United States, Italy and Spain. The material from the prospective study consisted of cDNA or gDNA derived from T cells, B-cell-depleted T cells, or PBMCs. Deeply sampled blood TCRbeta repertoires from subjects exposed to, actively infected with, or recovered from COVID-19 were included in the dataset. The repertoires were released in a freely available public database meant as a resource for research on the immune response to SARS-CoV-2. The samples were drawn from the first 160 participants of the ongoing ImmuneRACE study and from more than 1,000 subjects provided by 6 global collaborators. Nearly every sample came with metadata listing a de-identified subject ID, COVID-19 status, age in years and sex. HLA class I and class II types, where available, came from metadata supplied by the sample provider rather than from assay-based typing.

The table lists this clone with a count of one. What this receptor recognizes is not known. No much larger clone is present one base from it, and per-base qualities are unavailable. Here is what the overall study found, with its caveats: Clinical and demographic metadata were provided uncurated, with the amount varying by source and participant.

V drops 3 bases and J drops 11 bases, leaving 10 bases in between. The germline V gene (reference sequence) gives CDR1 as LNHDA and CDR2 as SQIVND. The CDR3 holds 11 amino acids from the cysteine to the phenylalanine. Only the CDR3 part of the read is kept: 33 bases, read in frame from the first base. TCRbeta CDR3 regions were amplified from genomic DNA by means of the immunoSEQ Assay, a bias-controlled multiplex PCR. The paper's data handling went like this. The number of nucleated cells in each sample was estimated from the amplification of reference gene primers within the assay. To quantify the absolute abundance of each unique TCRbeta CDR3 rearrangement, sequence reads were collapsed and filtered. For each sample, productive Simpson clonality was calculated by taking the square root of Simpson's diversity index across productive rearrangements. TCRdb holds this immuneACCESS table with in-frame rearrangements only. Some clones are missing; in checked studies, unresolved V genes explain under half, and the rest has no known cause. The DNA gave D and trimming, while V, J and clone size come from that table. Across this sample there are about 190,000 clones, with about nine tenths seen only once. The top ten clones comprise around 7% of the sample.

The collaborating institutions used their own protocols to collect whole blood in K2EDTA tubes. For TCRbeta analysis, collaborators shipped samples in one of three forms: frozen whole blood, isolated PBMCs, or DNA extracted from either of those sample types. Sequenced material: peripheral blood. The chain links TRBV19 with TRBJ1-1; possibly the D gene is TRBD1, per 6 matching bases. The TCR originated in a man aged 40-49 years with acute or convalescent COVID-19. The nucleotides are TGTGCCAGTAGTATTGGGACAAATGCTTTCTTT. Its protein product is CASSIGTNAFF.